This T cell receptor (beta chain) was profiled in a study of blood T cell repertoires in COVID-19. Study summary: Acute and convalescent COVID-19 specimens originated in the United States, Italy and Spain. In each case, the material was cDNA or gDNA derived from T cells, B-cell-depleted T cells, or PBMCs.

The table came from immunoSEQ multiplex PCR; TCRdb's copy has only in-frame clones and leaves some out. This sample has 99,000 or so clones; more than 75% occur once, and the top ten carry more than 14%. The CDR3 spans 12 residues. Per the germline V gene, CDR1 is SGHTA and CDR2 is FQGNSA. V was trimmed by 5 bases and J by 14 bases, leaving 16 bases between them. The TCR originated in a man between 45 and 60 years old with acute or convalescent COVID-19. This sequence joins TRBV7-2 and TRBJ2-1; the D is unclear. Sequenced material: peripheral blood. CDR3 in DNA: TGTGCCAGCAGCCCTCCTTGGAGCGCGGAGTTCTTC. As protein: CASSPPWSAEFF.